A selection of T cell receptor beta chains follows, all from one sample in a study of blood T cell dynamics during melanoma immunotherapy. Sequencing was performed with immunoSEQ multiplex PCR; in TCRdb, only in-frame clones are kept and a portion is missing. Counted here are 20,000 to 30,000 clones, around 90% occurring once; the ten biggest clones make up 4.6%. The starting material was blood, obtained from a patient treated with checkpoint blockade. Receptor source: a human donor with melanoma. Each CDR3 is given with its conserved first and last residue. A D gene is named only where the DNA matches it firmly. Expanded clones get a size class; other rows say once, few or many, or leave the size out.

size | J | D | V | DNA | CDR3
few | TRBJ1-1 | - | TRBV6-1 | TGTGCCAGCAGTGCCCGGACGGGCCTGAACACTGAAGCTTTCTTT | CASSARTGLNTEAFF
- | TRBJ1-5 | - | TRBV23-1 | TGCGCCAGCAGTTCCCAAGCTGGCGGTGTCAATCAGCCCCAGCATTTT | CASSSQAGGVNQPQHF
- | TRBJ2-7 | TRBD2 | TRBV2 | TGTGCCAGCAGGGCTAGCGGGGGGATCGGGGCATACGAGCAGTACTTC | CASRASGGIGAYEQYF
once | TRBJ1-5 | - | TRBV6-5 | TGTGCCAGCCTCGGGGGCAATCAGCCCCAGCATTTT | CASLGGNQPQHF
- | TRBJ2-1 | TRBD2 | TRBV19 | TGTGCCAGTAGTGGTGTAGCGGGTAACAATGAGCAGTTCTTC | CASSGVAGNNEQFF
- | TRBJ2-7 | TRBD2 | TRBV5-1 | TGCGCCAGCGGGATTCTAGCGGGAGAGAGGGAGCAGTACTTC | CASGILAGEREQYF
- | TRBJ2-1 | TRBD2 | TRBV28 | TGTGCCAGCAGTTCGGAATGGGGCCAGCGGGAGGGACCCCAAAATGAGCAGTTCTTC | CASSSEWGQREGPQNEQFF
- | TRBJ2-2 | - | TRBV6-6 | TGTGCCAGCAGTTACTCGGTTACCGGGGAGCTGTTTTTT | CASSYSVTGELFF
- | TRBJ2-3 | TRBD2 | TRBV2 | TGTGCCAGCAGACTCGGACTAGCGGGCACAGATACGCAGTATTTT | CASRLGLAGTDTQYF
few | TRBJ1-5 | - | TRBV19 | TGTGCCAGTTCAGGCGTGGATCAGCCCCAGCATTTT | CASSGVDQPQHF
once | TRBJ2-5 | - | TRBV27 | TGTGCCAGCAGTTTAGCAGCCAGGGCCCAAGAGACCCAGTACTTC | CASSLAARAQETQYF
- | TRBJ2-1 | TRBD2 | TRBV6-6 | TGTGCCAGCAGAGCGGGAGGGAGGGTCAATGAGCAGTTCTTC | CASRAGGRVNEQFF
- | TRBJ2-2 | TRBD1 | TRBV5-1 | TGCGCCAGCAGCTTGGGGACAGGGGGGTACGCCGGGGAGCTGTTTTTT | CASSLGTGGYAGELFF
- | TRBJ2-7 | - | TRBV5-1 | TGCGCCAGCAGCTTGCAGCCGTACGAGCAGTACTTC | CASSLQPYEQYF
- | TRBJ1-4 | TRBD1 | TRBV5-1 | TGCGCCAGCAGCTTGGAGGGGGCGAGAGAAAAACTGTTTTTT | CASSLEGAREKLFF
- | TRBJ1-2 | - | TRBV2 | TGTGCCAGCAGTGAAGCGGGACGGGTCTATGGCTACACCTTC | CASSEAGRVYGYTF
- | TRBJ2-7 | - | TRBV7-2 | TGTGCCAGCAGCTTAGCGTCCCGAACCTACGAGCAGTACTTC | CASSLASRTYEQYF
- | TRBJ1-6 | TRBD1 | TRBV28 | TGTGCCAGCAGTTTGCCCCAGGGGGCGGGTTCACCCCTCCACTTT | CASSLPQGAGSPLHF
- | TRBJ2-1 | - | TRBV4-1 | TGCGCCAGCAGCCATCTACAGCACAATCGCGAGCAGTTCTTC | CASSHLQHNREQFF
- | TRBJ2-5 | - | TRBV7-9 | TGTGCCAGCAGCTTTGGGAGGACAGTCCAAGAGACCCAGTACTTC | CASSFGRTVQETQYF
- | TRBJ2-1 | - | TRBV29-1 | TGCAGCGTTGTAGTACAGGTTTACAATGAGCAGTTCTTC | CSVVVQVYNEQFF
- | TRBJ1-1 | - | TRBV4-1 | TGCGCCAGCAGCCGGGTGTGGGGGTCGGACACTGAAGCTTTCTTT | CASSRVWGSDTEAFF
- | TRBJ2-1 | - | TRBV27 | TGTGCCAGCAGTTTATCGAGGCGGAATGAGCAGTTCTTC | CASSLSRRNEQFF
- | TRBJ2-1 | TRBD1 | TRBV15 | TGTGCCACCAGCAGAGAGTGGGACAGCTACAATGAGCAGTTCTTC | CATSREWDSYNEQFF
- | TRBJ1-4 | - | TRBV6-1 | TGTGCCAGCAGTGAAAAGTGGCAGGGGCCATCAACTAATGAAAAACTGTTTTTT | CASSEKWQGPSTNEKLFF
- | TRBJ2-5 | - | TRBV20-1 | TGCAGTGCTAGGGAGGAAGAGACCCAGTACTTC | CSAREEETQYF
- | TRBJ2-2 | TRBD1 | TRBV29-1 | TGCAGCGGTCGACAGGGAACCGGGGAGCTGTTTTTT | CSGRQGTGELFF
- | TRBJ2-5 | - | TRBV4-2 | TGTGCCAGCAGCCAAGAATGGGTGGGCTATCAAGAGACCCAGTACTTC | CASSQEWVGYQETQYF
- | TRBJ2-7 | TRBD1 | TRBV28 | TGTGCCAGCAGTGCCAACAGGGGCCACGAGCAGTACTTC | CASSANRGHEQYF
- | TRBJ2-7 | - | TRBV27 | TGTGCCAGCAGTTTCTTCCAGGGCTCCGACGAGCAGTACTTC | CASSFFQGSDEQYF
few | TRBJ1-2 | - | TRBV19 | TGTGCCAGTAAGGACGGGAACTATGGCTACACCTTC | CASKDGNYGYTF
once | TRBJ2-5 | - | TRBV9 | TGTGCCAGCGCCCAGGGCATGTACCAAGAGACCCAGTACTTC | CASAQGMYQETQYF
- | TRBJ1-3 | - | TRBV27 | TGTGCCAGCGGGGAGGGCACCATATATTTT | CASGEGTIYF
- | TRBJ2-1 | TRBD2 | TRBV4-1 | TGCGCCAGCAGCCAAGAGGGACTAGGAGGCGGCGGGGAGCAGTTCTTC | CASSQEGLGGGGEQFF
- | TRBJ1-1 | - | TRBV7-6 | TGTGCCAGCAGCCCCAAAACGACAGTGAACACTGAAGCTTTCTTT | CASSPKTTVNTEAFF
once | TRBJ1-2 | - | TRBV5-5 | TGTGCCAGCAGCTTGTACCCGGACAACAACTATGGCTACACCTTC | CASSLYPDNNYGYTF
- | TRBJ2-7 | - | TRBV6-5 | TGTGCCAGCAGACCCCGACAGGGAGGTGCCTACGAGCAGTACTTC | CASRPRQGGAYEQYF